The rows below give T cell receptor beta chains drawn from one sample of a study of blood T cell repertoires in COVID-19. TCRdb's table, derived via immunoSEQ multiplex PCR, lists solely in-frame clones and lacks some. The repertoire holds about 43,000 clones, with over 80% as singletons. The sample comprised peripheral blood. The receptors here all came from a human donor in a cohort sampled during active COVID-19. CDR3s include the opening cysteine and the closing phenylalanine or tryptophan. D genes are given only for firm matches. Size is stated for part of the rows, as once, few or many counts, or as a class when the clone is expanded.

>TRBJ2-1|TRBD2|TRBV7-2|.|15
CASSFRTSGYNEQFF
TGTGCCAGCAGCTTTAGGACTAGCGGCTACAATGAGCAGTTCTTC
>TRBJ2-7|TRBD1|TRBV4-3|.|16
CASSQEVGTGDYEQYF
TGCGCCAGCAGCCAAGAGGTCGGGACAGGGGACTACGAGCAGTACTTC
>TRBJ2-2|.|TRBV7-6|.|14
CASSLDAIGGELFF
TGTGCCAGCAGCCTAGATGCTATTGGCGGGGAGCTGTTTTTT
>TRBJ2-2|TRBD2|TRBV3-1/TRBV3-2|once|16
CASSPPGGLDTGELFF
TGTGCCAGCAGCCCGCCGGGGGGGCTAGACACCGGGGAGCTGTTTTTT
>TRBJ2-7|.|TRBV5-6|once|12
CASSIGTYEQYF
TGTGCCAGCAGCATCGGGACCTACGAGCAGTACTTC
>TRBJ2-1|.|TRBV19|.|13
CASSIDRGSEQFF
TGTGCCAGTAGTATAGATAGGGGATCAGAGCAGTTCTTC
>TRBJ2-2|TRBD1|TRBV5-4|.|16
CASSLEGQGYGGELFF
TGTGCCAGCAGCTTGGAGGGACAGGGATACGGCGGGGAGCTGTTTTTT
>TRBJ2-7|.|TRBV30|.|12
CAWSVGSGAPAF
.
>TRBJ2-1|TRBD2|TRBV7-3|.|15
CASSLRLAGYNEQFF
TGTGCCAGCAGCTTAAGGCTAGCGGGGTACAATGAGCAGTTCTTC
>TRBJ1-5|.|TRBV28|.|16
CASSPLRGAGDQPQHF
TGTGCCAGCAGTCCCCTGCGGGGGGCGGGTGATCAGCCCCAGCATTTT
>TRBJ1-2|TRBD1|TRBV5-8|once|13
CASSMYRGGGYTF
TGTGCCAGCAGCATGTACAGGGGTGGTGGCTACACCTTC
>TRBJ2-7|TRBD1|TRBV18|.|14
CASSPQAGGYEQYF
TGTGCCAGCTCACCACAGGCAGGGGGATACGAGCAGTACTTC
>TRBJ2-7|TRBD2|TRBV7-2|.|15
CASSPGGSGKNEQYF
TGTGCCAGCAGCCCCGGGGGTAGCGGGAAGAACGAGCAGTACTTC
>TRBJ1-6|TRBD1|TRBV6-4|.|15
CASSEWTGENSPLHF
TGTGCCAGCAGTGAATGGACAGGGGAGAATTCACCCCTCCACTTT
>TRBJ2-1|.|TRBV12-3/TRBV12-4|.|11
CASSPDREQFF
TGTGCCAGCAGCCCAGACAGAGAGCAGTTCTTC
>TRBJ2-7|TRBD1|TRBV27|.|13
CASSGTGIYEQYF
TGTGCCAGCTCCGGGACAGGAATCTACGAGCAGTACTTC
>TRBJ2-1|.|TRBV3-1/TRBV3-2|.|13
CASSRGQSGEQFF
TGTGCCAGCAGCCGTGGACAGTCCGGTGAGCAGTTCTTC
>TRBJ2-5|.|TRBV28|.|16
CASSPQPGLSQETQYF
TGTGCCAGCAGTCCACAACCGGGACTTTCACAAGAGACCCAGTACTTC
>TRBJ2-5|TRBD2|TRBV9|.|13
CASSGQYGETQYF
TGTGCCAGTAGCGGGCAATACGGGGAGACCCAGTACTTC
>TRBJ2-2|TRBD1|TRBV3-1/TRBV3-2|.|14
CASSRQGAGGELFF
TGTGCCAGCAGCCGTCAGGGGGCAGGCGGGGAGCTGTTTTTT
>TRBJ2-1|.|TRBV11-1|once|12
CASSLGGAEQFF
TGTGCCAGCAGTCTCGGGGGTGCTGAGCAGTTCTTC
>TRBJ2-3|.|TRBV20-1|.|14
CSASDPGSTDTQYF
TGCAGTGCTAGTGACCCAGGGAGCACAGATACGCAGTATTTT
>TRBJ2-3|TRBD2|TRBV7-2|.|15
CASSLLAGGTDTQYF
TGTGCCAGCAGCTTGCTAGCGGGAGGTACAGATACGCAGTATTTT
>TRBJ2-5|TRBD2|TRBV6-6|.|14
CASTRLAGDETQYF
TGTGCCAGCACTAGACTAGCGGGAGATGAGACCCAGTACTTC